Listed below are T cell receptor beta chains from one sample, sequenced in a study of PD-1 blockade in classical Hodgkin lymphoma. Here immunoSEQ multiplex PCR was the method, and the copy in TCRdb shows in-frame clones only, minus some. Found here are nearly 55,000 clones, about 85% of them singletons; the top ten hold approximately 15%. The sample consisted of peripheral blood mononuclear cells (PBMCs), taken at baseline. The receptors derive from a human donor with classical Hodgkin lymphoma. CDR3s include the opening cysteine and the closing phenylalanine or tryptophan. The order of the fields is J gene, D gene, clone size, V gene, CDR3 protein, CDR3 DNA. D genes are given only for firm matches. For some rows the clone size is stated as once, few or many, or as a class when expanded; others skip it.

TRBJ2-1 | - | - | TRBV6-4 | CASSHSGTNEQFF | TGTGCCAGCAGCCACTCCGGGACAAATGAGCAGTTCTTC
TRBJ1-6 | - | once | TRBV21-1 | CASSYDLATHHHNSPLHF | TGTGCCAGCAGCTACGACTTAGCTACACATCATCATAATTCACCCCTCCACTTT
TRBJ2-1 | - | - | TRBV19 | CASSTSTRGSVEFF | TGTGCCAGTAGTACCTCGACTAGAGGCTCGGTGGAGTTCTTC
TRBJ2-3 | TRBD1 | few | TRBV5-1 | CASSPGTDGSDTQYF | TGCGCCAGCAGCCCCGGGACAGATGGATCAGATACGCAGTATTTT
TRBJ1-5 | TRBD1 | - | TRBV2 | CASRSDRGNQPQHF | TGTGCCAGCAGGTCTGACAGGGGGAATCAGCCCCAGCATTTT
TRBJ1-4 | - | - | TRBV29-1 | CSVGIGEVGEKLFF | TGCAGCGTCGGAATTGGAGAAGTAGGAGAAAAACTGTTTTTT
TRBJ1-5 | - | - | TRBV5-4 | CASSLGGAVVGQPQHF | TGTGCCAGCAGCTTGGGCGGGGCTGTAGTAGGTCAGCCCCAGCATTTT
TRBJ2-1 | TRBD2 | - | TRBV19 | CASSIQVAGGYNEQFF | TGTGCCAGTAGTATTCAGGTGGCGGGAGGCTACAATGAGCAGTTCTTC
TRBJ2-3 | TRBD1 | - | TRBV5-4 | CASSRGQGTDTQYF | TGTGCCAGCAGCCGCGGACAGGGCACAGATACGCAGTATTTT
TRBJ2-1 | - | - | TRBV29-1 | CSVETPNHNEQFF | TGCAGCGTTGAAACACCCAACCACAATGAGCAGTTCTTC
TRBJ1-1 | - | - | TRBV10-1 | CASSHSLNTEAFF | TGCGCCAGCAGTCACAGCCTGAACACTGAAGCTTTCTTT
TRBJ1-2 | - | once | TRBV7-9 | CASSSTGNYGYTF | TGTGCCAGCAGCTCGACTGGGAACTATGGCTACACCTTC
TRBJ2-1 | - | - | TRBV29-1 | CSARGVNEQFF | TGCAGCGCACGTGGGGTTAATGAGCAGTTCTTC
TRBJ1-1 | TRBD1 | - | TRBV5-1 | CASSLRQGSPTEAFF | TGCGCCAGCAGCTTACGACAGGGCAGCCCCACTGAAGCTTTCTTT
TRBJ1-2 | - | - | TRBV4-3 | CASSRLDGDGDGYTF | TGCGCCAGCAGCCGCCTGGACGGAGATGGCGATGGCTACACCTTC
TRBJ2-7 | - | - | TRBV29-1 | CSVGTELYEQYF | TGCAGCGTTGGGACAGAACTCTACGAGCAGTACTTC
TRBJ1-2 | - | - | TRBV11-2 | CASSLGGAAYGYTF | TGTGCCAGCAGCTTAGGAGGGGCGGCCTATGGCTACACCTTC
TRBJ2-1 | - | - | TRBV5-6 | CASSFLATSYNEQFF | TGTGCCAGCAGCTTTCTAGCGACCTCCTACAATGAGCAGTTCTTC
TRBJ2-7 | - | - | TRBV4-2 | CASSQLVAHEQYF | TGTGCCAGCAGCCAATTAGTAGCCCACGAGCAGTACTTC
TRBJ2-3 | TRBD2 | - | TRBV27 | CASSLSRAGGGGDTQYF | TGTGCCAGCAGTTTATCTCGGGCAGGCGGGGGTGGAGATACGCAGTATTTT
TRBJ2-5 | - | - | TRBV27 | CASSLTTEETQYF | TGTGCCAGCAGTCTTACTACCGAAGAGACCCAGTACTTC
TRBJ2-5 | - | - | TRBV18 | CASSPAGPETQYF | TGTGCCAGCTCACCAGCCGGTCCGGAGACCCAGTACTTC
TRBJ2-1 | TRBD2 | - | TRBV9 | CASSAQAGGSYNEQFF | TGTGCCAGCAGCGCCCAAGCGGGGGGCTCCTACAATGAGCAGTTCTTC
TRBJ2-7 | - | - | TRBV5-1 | CASSFGGAREQYF | TGCGCCAGCAGCTTCGGGGGAGCGAGGGAGCAGTACTTC
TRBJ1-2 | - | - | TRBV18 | CASSPERENGYTF | TGTGCCAGCTCACCCGAACGGGAGAATGGCTACACCTTC
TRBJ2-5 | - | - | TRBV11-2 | CASSVHPSGEETQYF | TGTGCCAGCAGCGTCCACCCTTCAGGCGAGGAGACCCAGTACTTC
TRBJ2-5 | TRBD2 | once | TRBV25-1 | CASSEGLSGDYQETQYF | TGTGCCAGCAGTGAAGGCTTGAGCGGGGATTACCAAGAGACCCAGTACTTC
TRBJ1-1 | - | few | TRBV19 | CASKEGGTEAFF | TGTGCCAGTAAAGAGGGAGGTACTGAAGCTTTCTTT
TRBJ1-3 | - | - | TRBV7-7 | CASSLSDSGNTIYF | TGTGCTAGCAGCTTATCAGACTCTGGAAACACCATATATTTT
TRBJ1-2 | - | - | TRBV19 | CASSISPVRYTF | TGTGCCAGTAGTATTAGTCCGGTTCGGTACACCTTC
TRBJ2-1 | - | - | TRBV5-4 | CASSFPGSNEQFF | TGTGCCAGCAGCTTCCCCGGTTCAAATGAGCAGTTCTTC